This T cell receptor (beta chain) was sequenced during a study of graft-versus-host responses after intestinal transplantation. Study information: Following induction with anti-thymocyte globulin, all recipients were given tacrolimus and steroids for three to four years.

Germline values: CDR1 SGHTA, CDR2 FQGNSA. V gave up 2 bases and J gave up 2 bases, with 9 bases separating them. The CDR3 totals 14 residues. To note about this clone: The antigen is not known.

Study findings and constraints: Early HvG declines after transplant were associated with peak circulating GvH clone levels.

Only in-frame clones appear in the TCRdb table, and some are missing; sequencing was by immunoSEQ multiplex PCR. The data show around 64,000 clones, with roughly 93% seen just once and more than 0.3% held by the top ten. Sequencing used unstimulated CD4+ T cells sorted from spleen or lymph node cells, obtained before transplant. The TCR comes from a human donor who was the organ donor for an intestinal transplant. The rearrangement links TRBV7-2 to TRBJ1-2; TRBD1 is a possible D gene (5 bases). Here the CDR3 reads CASSLWGVNYGYTF. The DNA for the CDR3 is TGTGCCAGCAGCTTATGGGGGGTCAACTATGGCTACACCTTC.